This T cell receptor beta chain was recovered during a study of blood T cells in healthy people across ages. V was clipped by 0 bases and J by 10 bases; unmatched bases: 11. The CDR3 runs to 16 residues. From germline, CDR1 is LGHNA and CDR2 YNFKEQ. With a J-beta primer mix and a sample-barcoded 5' primer, a second PCR ran about 7 to 11 cycles. TCRdb called the 5' RACE reads again in MiXCR, with one record for every CDR3 protein. The sample includes more than 800,000 distinct CDR3 sequences, more than 40% of them seen just once. Details on this clonotype: A much larger clone is a single base away; this may be a read error.

The clonotype comes from a woman aged 55-69 years in good health. The sequenced sample was blood. J is TRBJ2-1 and V is TRBV4-2; 8 positions agree with TRBD1. CDR3 amino acids: CASSQEWQGATYEQFF. CDR3 nucleotides: TGTGCCAGCAGCCAAGAATGGCAGGGGGCGACCTACGAGCAGTTCTTC.